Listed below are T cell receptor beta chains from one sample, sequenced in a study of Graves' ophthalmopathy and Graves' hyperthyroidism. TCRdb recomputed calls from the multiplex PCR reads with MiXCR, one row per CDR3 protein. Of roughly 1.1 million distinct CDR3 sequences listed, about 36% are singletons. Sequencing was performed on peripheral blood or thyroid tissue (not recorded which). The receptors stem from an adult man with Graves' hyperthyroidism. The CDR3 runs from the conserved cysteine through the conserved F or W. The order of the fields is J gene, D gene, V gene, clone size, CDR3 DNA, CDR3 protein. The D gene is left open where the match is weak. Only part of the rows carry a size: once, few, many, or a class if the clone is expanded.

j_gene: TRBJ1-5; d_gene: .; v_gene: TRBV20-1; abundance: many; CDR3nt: TGCAGTGCTAGATTGCAGGACCTCTCCAATCAGCCCCAGCATTTT; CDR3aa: CSARLQDLSNQPQHF
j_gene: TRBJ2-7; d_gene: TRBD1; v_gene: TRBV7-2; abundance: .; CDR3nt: TGTGCCGAGCAGCTCAGCAGGGGGATTCACGAGCAGTACTTC; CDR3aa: CAEQLSRGIHEQYF
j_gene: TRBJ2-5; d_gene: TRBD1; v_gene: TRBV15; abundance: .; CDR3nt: TGTGCCACCAGCAGCAGTTCACAGGGGGCTGGAGAGACCCAGTACTTC; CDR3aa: CATSSSSQGAGETQYF
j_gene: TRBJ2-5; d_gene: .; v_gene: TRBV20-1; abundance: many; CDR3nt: TGCAGTGCTAGGGAAGGGGAATGGGAAGAGACCCAGTACTTC; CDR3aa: CSAREGEWEETQYF
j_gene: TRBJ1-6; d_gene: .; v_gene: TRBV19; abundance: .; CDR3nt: TGTGCCAGTAGCGATCGGGCGGTCTCCTATAATTCACCCCTCCACTTT; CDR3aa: CASSDRAVSYNSPLHF
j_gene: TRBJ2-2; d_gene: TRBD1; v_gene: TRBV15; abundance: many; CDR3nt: TGTGCCACCCGGACAGGGGAATACACCGGGGAGCTGTTTTTT; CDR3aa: CATRTGEYTGELFF
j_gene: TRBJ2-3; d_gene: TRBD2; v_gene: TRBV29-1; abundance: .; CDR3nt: TGCAGCCCGACTGGACTAGCGGCCACAGATACGCAGTATTTT; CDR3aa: CSPTGLAATDTQYF
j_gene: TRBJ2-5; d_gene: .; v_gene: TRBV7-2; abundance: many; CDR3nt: TGTGCCAGCAGCCAACAGGGTGGGGAAGAGACCCAGTACTTC; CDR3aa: CASSQQGGEETQYF
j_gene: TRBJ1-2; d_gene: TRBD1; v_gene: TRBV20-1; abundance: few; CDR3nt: TGCAGTGCTACTAGACAGGGGGCGAATGGCTACACCTTC; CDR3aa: CSATRQGANGYTF
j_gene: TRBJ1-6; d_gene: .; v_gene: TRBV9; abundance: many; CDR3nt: TGTGCCAGCAGCCCAGAAGGCGGGAATTCACCCCTCCACTTT; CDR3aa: CASSPEGGNSPLHF
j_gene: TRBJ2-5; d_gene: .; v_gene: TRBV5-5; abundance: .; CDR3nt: TGTGCCAGCAGCTGGGGGGACAGACAACAAGAGACCCAGTACTTC; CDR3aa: CASSWGDRQQETQYF
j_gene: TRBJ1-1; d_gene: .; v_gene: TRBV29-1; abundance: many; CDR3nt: TGCAGCGTTGGCACTGAAGCTTTCTTT; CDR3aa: CSVGTEAFF
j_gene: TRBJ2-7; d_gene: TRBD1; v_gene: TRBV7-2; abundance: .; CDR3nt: TGTGCCAGCAGCCCCGGGACAGAGCTTTACGAGCAGTACTTC; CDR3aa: CASSPGTELYEQYF
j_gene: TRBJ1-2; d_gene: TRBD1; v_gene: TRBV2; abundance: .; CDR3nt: TGTGCCAGCAGCGGGACAGCTACTAACTATGGCTACACCTTC; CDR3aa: CASSGTATNYGYTF
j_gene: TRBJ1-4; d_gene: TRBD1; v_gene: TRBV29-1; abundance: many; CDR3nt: TGCAGCGTTGCCGTAACAGGGGGGAATGAAAAACTGTTTTTT; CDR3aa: CSVAVTGGNEKLFF
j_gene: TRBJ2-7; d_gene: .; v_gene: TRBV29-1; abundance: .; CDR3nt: TGCAGCGCTGGCGGGTCTGTCGAGCAGTACTTC; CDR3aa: CSAGGSVEQYF
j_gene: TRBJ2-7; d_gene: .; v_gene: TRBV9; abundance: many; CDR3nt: TGTGCCAGCAGCGTAGGCTCCCAAACTAGTACTCTTTACGAGCAGTACTTC; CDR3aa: CASSVGSQTSTLYEQYF
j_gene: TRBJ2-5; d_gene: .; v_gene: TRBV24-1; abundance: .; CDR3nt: TGTGCCACCAGTGATGGAAAACCGGGCCTATACCAAGAGACCCAGTACTTC; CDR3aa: CATSDGKPGLYQETQYF
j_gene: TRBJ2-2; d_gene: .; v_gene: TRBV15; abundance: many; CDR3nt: TGTGCCACCAGCAGAGAGTGGGGACCGGGTCTAATCGGGGAGCTGTTTTTT; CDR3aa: CATSREWGPGLIGELFF
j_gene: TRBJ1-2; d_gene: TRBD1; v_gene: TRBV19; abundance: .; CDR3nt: TGTGCCAGTACGATCCGGACAGGGGGCTATGGCTACACCTTC; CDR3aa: CASTIRTGGYGYTF
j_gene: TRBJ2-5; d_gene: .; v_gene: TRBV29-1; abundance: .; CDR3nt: TGCAGCGGATCAGGGGAGACCCAGTACTTC; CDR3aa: CSGSGETQYF
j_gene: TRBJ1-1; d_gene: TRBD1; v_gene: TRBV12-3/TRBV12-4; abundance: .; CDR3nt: TGTGCCAGCAGTTTAGCTCCGGGACAGGGAGTTTACACTGAAGCTTTCTTT; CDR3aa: CASSLAPGQGVYTEAFF
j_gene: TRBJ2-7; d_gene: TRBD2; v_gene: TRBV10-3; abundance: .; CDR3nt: TGTGCCATCAGCCTGGGACTAGCGGGAGGCGAGCAGTACTTC; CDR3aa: CAISLGLAGGEQYF
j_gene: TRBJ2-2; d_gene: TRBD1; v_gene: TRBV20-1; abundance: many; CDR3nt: TGCAGTTCCGACAGGGCCACCTCGGGCACCGGGGAGCTGTTTTTT; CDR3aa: CSSDRATSGTGELFF
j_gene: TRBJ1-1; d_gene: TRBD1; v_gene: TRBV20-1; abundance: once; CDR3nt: TGCAGTGCTACGGGACAGGGGGGGTCTGAAGCTTTCTTT; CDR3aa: CSATGQGGSEAFF
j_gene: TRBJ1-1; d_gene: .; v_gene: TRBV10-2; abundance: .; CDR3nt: TGTGCCAGCAGTTACTCCTCCACAAACGCGGCTTTCTTT; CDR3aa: CASSYSSTNAAFF
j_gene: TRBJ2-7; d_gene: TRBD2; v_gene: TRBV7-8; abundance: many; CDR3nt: TGTGCCAGCAGCTTATCGGGGGGTCACACCTACGAGCAGTACTTC; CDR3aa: CASSLSGGHTYEQYF
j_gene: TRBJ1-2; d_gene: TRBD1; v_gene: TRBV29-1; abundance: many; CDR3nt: TGCAGCGCAGGGACAGGGGTTTTGGGCTACACCTTC; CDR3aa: CSAGTGVLGYTF
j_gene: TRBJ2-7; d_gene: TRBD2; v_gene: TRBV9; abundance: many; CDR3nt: TGTGCCAGCAGCGCCGTAGCGGGAGATGACTACGAGCAGTACTTC; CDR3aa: CASSAVAGDDYEQYF
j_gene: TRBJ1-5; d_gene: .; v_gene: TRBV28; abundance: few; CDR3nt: TGTGCCAGCAGTCAAGGGACAAGGAGCAATCAGCCCCAGCATTTT; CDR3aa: CASSQGTRSNQPQHF
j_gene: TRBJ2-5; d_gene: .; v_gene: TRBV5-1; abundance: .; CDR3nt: TGCGCCAGCAGCTTCCGACAGTACCAAGAGACCCAGTACTTC; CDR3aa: CASSFRQYQETQYF
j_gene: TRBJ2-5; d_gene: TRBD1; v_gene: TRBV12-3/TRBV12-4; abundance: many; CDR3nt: TGTGCCAGCAGTTCAACTACAGGGGAAGAGACCCAGTACTTC; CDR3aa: CASSSTTGEETQYF
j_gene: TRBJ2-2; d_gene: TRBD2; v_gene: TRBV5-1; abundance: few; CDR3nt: TGCGCCAGCAAATTACGGGAGGGATCCACCGGGGAGCTGTTTTTT; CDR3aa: CASKLREGSTGELFF
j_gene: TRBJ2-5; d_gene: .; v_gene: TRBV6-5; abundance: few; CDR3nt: TGTGCCACGCTAGACCACCAAGAGACCCAGTACTTC; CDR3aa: CATLDHQETQYF
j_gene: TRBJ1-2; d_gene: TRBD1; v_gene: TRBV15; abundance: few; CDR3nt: TGTGCCACCAGCAGTTTGGGACAGGATCTTGGCTACACCTTC; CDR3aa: CATSSLGQDLGYTF
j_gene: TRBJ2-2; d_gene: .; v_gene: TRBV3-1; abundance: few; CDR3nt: TGTGCCAGCAGCCAAGAGTTGGGACGGGGAACCGGGGAGCTGTTTTTT; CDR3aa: CASSQELGRGTGELFF
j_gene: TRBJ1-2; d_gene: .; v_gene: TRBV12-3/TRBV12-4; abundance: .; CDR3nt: TGTGCCAGCAACCAACAGGGTATGGATGGCTACACCTTC; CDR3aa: CASNQQGMDGYTF
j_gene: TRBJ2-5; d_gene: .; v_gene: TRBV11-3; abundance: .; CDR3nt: TGTGCCAGTAACCCGGGACGGATCCAAGAGACCCAGTACTTC; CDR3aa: CASNPGRIQETQYF
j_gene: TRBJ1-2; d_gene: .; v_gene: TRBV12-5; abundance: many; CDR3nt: TGTGCTAGTGGCTCGGGACTCACTAACTATGGCTACACCTTC; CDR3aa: CASGSGLTNYGYTF
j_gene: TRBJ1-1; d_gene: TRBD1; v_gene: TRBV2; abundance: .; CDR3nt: TGTGCCACAAACTCACAGGGGAGCACTGAAGCTTTCTTT; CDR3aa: CATNSQGSTEAFF
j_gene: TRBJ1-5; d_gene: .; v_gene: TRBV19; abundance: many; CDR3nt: TGTGCCACCACGCCCCGGAGACAAAGCAATCAGCCCCAGCATTTT; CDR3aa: CATTPRRQSNQPQHF
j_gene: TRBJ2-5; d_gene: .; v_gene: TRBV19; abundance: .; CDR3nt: TGTGCCAGCACTGAGAGGGGCCGAGAGACCCAGTACTTC; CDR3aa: CASTERGRETQYF
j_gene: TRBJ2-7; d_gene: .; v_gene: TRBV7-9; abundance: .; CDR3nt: TGTGCCAGCAGCCTCGGGGGCCCCCCCTCGCGCGAGCAGTACTTC; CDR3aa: CASSLGGPPSREQYF
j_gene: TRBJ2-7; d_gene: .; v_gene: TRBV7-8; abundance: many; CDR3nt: TGTGCCAGCAGCTTAGATTACAGGGCCTACGAGCAGTACTTC; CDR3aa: CASSLDYRAYEQYF
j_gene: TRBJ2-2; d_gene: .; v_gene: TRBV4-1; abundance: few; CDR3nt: TGCGCCAGCAGCGTGAGGTATAGCGCCGGGGAGCTGTTTTTT; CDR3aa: CASSVRYSAGELFF
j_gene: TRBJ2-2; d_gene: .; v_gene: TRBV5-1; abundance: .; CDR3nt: TGCGCCAGCAGTCATTGGCAGGGATCCGGGGAGCTGTTTTTT; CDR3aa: CASSHWQGSGELFF
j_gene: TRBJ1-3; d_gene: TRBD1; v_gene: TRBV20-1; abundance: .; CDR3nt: TGCAGTGCTAGAGTCCCTTCTATTGACAGGGACTCTGGAAACACCATATATTTT; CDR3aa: CSARVPSIDRDSGNTIYF
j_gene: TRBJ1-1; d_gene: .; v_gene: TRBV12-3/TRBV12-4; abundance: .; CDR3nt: TGTGCCAGCAGTTTAGTAGTAGTAATGAACACTGAAGCTTTCTTT; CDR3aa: CASSLVVVMNTEAFF
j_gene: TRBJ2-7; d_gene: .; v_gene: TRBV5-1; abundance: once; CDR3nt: TGCGCCAGCAGCCAAGCGTCAGTCTACGAGCAGTACTTC; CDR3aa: CASSQASVYEQYF
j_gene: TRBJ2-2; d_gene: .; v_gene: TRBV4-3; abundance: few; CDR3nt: TGCGCCAGCAGCAAAGGGGGGGACACCGGGGAGCTGTTTTTT; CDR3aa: CASSKGGDTGELFF